The 32 T cell receptor beta chains presented below share a single source sample, sequenced in a study of blood T cell repertoires in COVID-19. The repertoire was sequenced with immunoSEQ multiplex PCR; TCRdb's copy has only in-frame clones and lacks some. In the table there are around 150,000 clones, roughly 80% of which are singletons. Material for sequencing was peripheral blood. These receptors were collected from a man in his 60s who had recovered from COVID-19.

This clone was recorded once. V and J are TRBV15 and TRBJ2-5, with TRBD1 matching 7 bases. CDR1 is LNHNV and CDR2 is YYDKDF in the germline V gene (reference sequence). This CDR3 comprises 16 residues. V lost 0 bases to trimming and J lost 4 bases; unmatched junction nucleotides: 8. DNA of the CDR3: TGTGCCACCAGCAGAGAACGACAGGGCAGGGGAGAGACCCAGTACTTC. This translates into CATSRERQGRGETQYF.

This sequence joins TRBV18 and TRBJ2-7; 8 nucleotides match TRBD2. V lost 6 bases and J lost 5; bases outside the gene matches: 6. Germline CDR1 KGHSH, CDR2 LQKENI. The CDR3 is made up of 13 amino acids. The CDR3 sequence is CASSQTGGNEQYF. The CDR3 DNA reads TGTGCCAGCTCCCAAACGGGGGGGAACGAGCAGTACTTC.

The chain employs TRBV4-1 and TRBJ2-1; tentative D call: TRBD2 (5 bases). Germline values: CDR1 MGHRA, CDR2 YSYEKL. V was cut by 0 bases and J by 10 bases, with 13 bases left in between. The CDR3 length is 14 residues. CDR3 protein: CASSQDQRINEQFF. The CDR3 coding sequence is TGCGCCAGCAGCCAAGATCAGCGGATCAACGAGCAGTTCTTC.

V usage is TRBV6-5 and J usage is TRBJ2-7; D not resolved. The CDR3 has 14 residues. Germline CDR1 reads MNHEY; CDR2 reads SVGAGI. Trimming left V 2 bases short and J 2 bases short, with 10 bases between. The DNA for the CDR3 is TGTGCCAGCAGTTACCAAAGAGGAGCCTACGAGCAGTACTTC. Amino acid sequence: CASSYQRGAYEQYF.

The chain carries TRBV27 and TRBJ2-1; 9 positions match TRBD1. The CDR3 is 14 residues long. The germline gives CDR1 MNHEY, CDR2 SMNVEV (reference sequence). J lost 4 bases, V lost 3 bases, and 1 base had no gene match. The CDR3: CASSFGQGYNEQFF. The CDR3 DNA reads TGTGCCAGCAGTTTCGGACAGGGGTACAATGAGCAGTTCTTC.

This clone was picked up a small number of times. The chain recombines TRBV5-1 with TRBJ1-2, with a tentative D call TRBD1 (6 bases). The CDR3 covers 15 residues. V lost 2 bases, J lost 4 bases, and 15 bases lay in between. Looked up from germline, CDR1 is SGHRS and CDR2 is YFSETQ. The CDR3 loop reads CASSLQGGVGYGYTF. The CDR3 bases are TGCGCCAGCAGCTTACAGGGTGGAGTAGGCTATGGCTACACCTTC.

This rearrangement joins TRBV19 to TRBJ2-4, with 7 nucleotides matching TRBD1. The CDR3 is 15 residues long. Germline lookup yields CDR1 LNHDA and CDR2 SQIVND (reference sequence). The ends lost 1 base at V and 5 bases at J; junction bases unmatched: 5. CDR3: CASSIGRQGENIQYF. The CDR3 nucleotides are TGTGCCAGTAGTATAGGAAGACAGGGAGAAAACATTCAGTACTTC.

This clone was seen at least ten times. The V call is TRBV4-2, the J call TRBJ1-1, with unresolved D. V was clipped by 0 bases and J by 1 base, with 9 bases between them. This CDR3 contains 15 residues. Germline loops: CDR1 LGHNA, CDR2 YNFKEQ. CDR3 DNA sequence: TGTGCCAGCAGCCAAGACCGGAGCGGGAACACTGAAGCTTTCTTT. This sequence encodes CASSQDRSGNTEAFF.

V is TRBV6-5 and J is TRBJ2-1, with D possibly being TRBD1 (6 bases). V was pared by 2 bases and J by 8 bases, with 19 bases between. This CDR3 spans 16 amino acids. The V gene's germline CDR1 is MNHEY and CDR2 SVGAGI. CDR3 in DNA: TGTGCCAGCAGTTACCCGGACAGTAAACAATTCGATGAGCAGTTCTTC. Its translation is CASSYPDSKQFDEQFF.

This chain links TRBV4-3 with TRBJ1-3, with TRBD1 matching over 7 bases. Germline CDR1 and CDR2: LGHNA and YSLEER. The CDR3 has 17 residues. The J segment lost 0 bases and the V segment lost 0 bases, leaving 5 bases of the junction unmatched. In nucleotides, the CDR3 is TGCGCCAGCAGCCAAGATTACGGACAGGACTCTGGAAACACCATATATTTT. Translating it yields CASSQDYGQDSGNTIYF.

The chain combines TRBV6-5 with TRBJ2-3; perhaps TRBD2 as D (5 bases). The CDR3 is 16 amino acids. Germline-derived CDR1 and CDR2 are MNHEY and SVGAGI. The ends were cut back, 0 bases at V and 3 bases at J, with 13 bases in the middle. In DNA, the CDR3 is TGTGCCAGCAGTTACTCCGGCGGGTATGGGACAGATACGCAGTATTTT. This codes for CASSYSGGYGTDTQYF.

This sequence joins TRBV15 and TRBJ1-5; D uncertain. CDR3 size: 14 residues. The germline V gene has CDR1 LNHNV and CDR2 YYDKDF (reference sequence). Trimming cost V 6 bases and J 0 bases, with 9 bases left between them. CDR3 DNA: TGTGCCACCAGTCCCCCTAATAGCAATCAGCCCCAGCATTTT. The encoded protein is CATSPPNSNQPQHF.

The chain recombines TRBV5-1 with TRBJ2-7; 8 nucleotides align to TRBD1. J lost 3 bases, V lost 0 bases, and 8 bases had no gene match. This CDR3 has 16 amino acids. The germline gives CDR1 SGHRS, CDR2 YFSETQ. CDR3 nucleotide sequence: TGCGCCAGCAGCTTGGCCCCGGGACAGGAGAACTACGAGCAGTACTTC. This codes for CASSLAPGQENYEQYF.

V gene TRBV19 combines with J gene TRBJ1-1; no reliable D call. Germline V CDR1 and CDR2: LNHDA, SQIVND (reference sequence). The ends were cut back, 5 bases at V and 3 bases at J, with 10 bases in the middle. The CDR3 has 13 residues. In DNA form, the CDR3 reads TGTGCCAGTAGTCGGAAAAGCGACACTGAAGCTTTCTTT. Translating gives CASSRKSDTEAFF. Full variable domain (rest looked up from reference TRBV19 and TRBJ1-1): DGGITQSPKYLFRKEGQNVTLSCEQNLNHDAMYWYRQDPGQGLRLIYYSQIVNDFQKGDIAEGYSVSREKKESFPLTVTSAQKNPTAFYLCASSRKSDTEAFFGQGTRLTVV.

The chain joins TRBV6-2 or TRBV6-3 to TRBJ1-1; no clear D. The CDR3 has 15 residues. Germline lookup yields CDR1 MNHEY and CDR2 SVGEGT. The V end lost 4 bases, the J end lost 3 bases, and 15 bases lay between the germline ends. The CDR3 is CASSSLRGGDTEAFF. In DNA form, the CDR3 reads TGTGCCAGCAGTTCCCTTCGGGGTGGTGACACTGAAGCTTTCTTT.

The count of this clone is one. The CDR3 reads CASSRAGDNEQFF. CDR3 sequence (DNA): TGCGCCAGCAGCCGCGCAGGGGACAATGAGCAGTTCTTC. V is TRBV5-1 and J is TRBJ2-1, with a weak D call TRBD1 (6 bases). V lost 4 bases to trimming and J lost 5 bases, with 10 bases between them. The germline V gene has CDR1 SGHRS and CDR2 YFSETQ. The length of the CDR3 is 13 residues. Using reference TRBV5-1 and TRBJ2-1 for the parts outside the CDR3, the full variable domain is KAGVTQTPRYLIKTRGQQVTLSCSPISGHRSVSWYQQTPGQGLQFLFEYFSETQRNKGNFPGRFSGRQFSNSRSEMNVSTLELGDSALYLCASSRAGDNEQFFGPGTRLTVL.

The chain links TRBV3-1 (or the pseudogene TRBV3-2) to TRBJ2-7; perhaps TRBD1 as D (6 bases). The ends were cut back, 1 base at V and 5 bases at J, with 9 bases in the middle. Germline assignment: CDR1 LGHDT and CDR2 YNNKEL (reference sequence). There are 13 residues in the CDR3. CDR3 DNA: TGTGCCAGCAGCCAAGCCCACAGGGACGAGCAGTACTTC. This translates into CASSQAHRDEQYF.

The chain couples TRBV7-9 to TRBJ1-4, with TRBD1 identical over 7 bases. Germline trimming cut 7 bases from V and 0 bases from J; bases unmatched to any gene: 5. CDR1 SEHNR and CDR2 FQNEAQ come from the germline V gene (reference sequence). The CDR3 has 15 amino acids. The CDR3 nucleotides are TGTGCCAGCACCGAAACAGGGGCAACTAATGAAAAACTGTTTTTT. This translates into CASTETGATNEKLFF.

The V gene is TRBV28, the J gene TRBJ2-2; 9 bases map to TRBD2. Germline V gene data show CDR1 as MDHEN and CDR2 as SYDVKM. V was pared by 6 bases and J by 6 bases, with 5 bases of the junction left unmatched. The length of the CDR3 is 14 residues. DNA of the CDR3: TGTGCCAGCAGAGTAGCGGGAGAGGCCGGGGAGCTGTTTTTT. It yields the protein CASRVAGEAGELFF.

This sequence joins TRBV27 and TRBJ1-4; 8 positions agree with TRBD1. The CDR3 runs 15 residues. Germline lookup yields CDR1 MNHEY and CDR2 SMNVEV (reference sequence). Losses at the gene ends were 6 bases for V and 8 bases for J; bases not matched to a gene: 11. The CDR3 coding sequence is TGTGCCAGCAGCTTACCGCAGGGGGCTGGAGAAAAACTGTTTTTT. Amino acid sequence: CASSLPQGAGEKLFF.

The rearrangement links TRBV4-3 to TRBJ1-2; 9 nucleotides match TRBD1. Trimming cost V 1 base and J 7 bases; bases outside gene matches: 1. CDR3 length equals 13 residues. Per the germline V gene, CDR1 is LGHNA and CDR2 is YSLEER. CDR3 loop: CASSQGQGGGYTF. CDR3 bases: TGCGCCAGCAGCCAAGGACAGGGGGGTGGCTACACCTTC.

CDR3 DNA sequence: TGTGCCAGCAGCTCGGGACTCATGACGGACGAGCAGTACTTC. The encoded protein is CASSSGLMTDEQYF. This chain uses TRBV7-2 with TRBJ2-7, with a possible D match to TRBD2 (6 bases). Germline lookup yields CDR1 SGHTA and CDR2 FQGNSA. Trimming removed 4 bases at V and 5 bases at J, with 15 bases between. CDR3 length: 14 residues. The whole variable domain, remainder taken from reference TRBV7-2 and TRBJ2-7, is GAGVSQSPSNKVTEKGKDVELRCDPISGHTALYWYRQSLGQGLEFLIYFQGNSAPDKSGLPSDRFSAERTGGSVSTLTIQRTQQEDSAVYLCASSSGLMTDEQYFGPGTRLTVT.

The V and J genes are TRBV18 and TRBJ2-3; 7 nucleotides agree with TRBD2. The germline V gene encodes CDR1 KGHSH and CDR2 LQKENI. The J segment lost 0 bases and the V segment lost 2 bases, leaving 8 bases of the junction unmatched. This CDR3 has 17 amino acids. The CDR3 here is CASSPGLADTSTDTQYF. CDR3 nucleotide sequence: TGTGCCAGCTCACCAGGTCTAGCGGATACTAGCACAGATACGCAGTATTTT.

The gene calls are TRBV11-2 and TRBJ1-5, with D uncertain. CDR1 SGHAT and CDR2 FQNNGV come from the germline V gene. The CDR3 loop spans 12 amino acids. V was pared by 6 bases and J by 4 bases, with 7 bases between. CDR3 bases: TGTGCCAGCAGTACAGTAAATCAGCCCCAGCATTTT. Amino acid sequence: CASSTVNQPQHF.

The V gene is TRBV12-2, the J gene TRBJ1-6; the D call in the table, TRBD1, was not verified against the DNA. TRBV12-2 is given as a pseudogene. CDR3 length equals 18 residues. Written as DNA, the CDR3 is TGTGCAAGTCGCTTAGGAGGACAGCCAGGCATCCAGGGGTCACCCCTCCACTTT. Translated: CASRLGGQPGIQGSPLHF.

The gene calls are TRBV13 and TRBJ1-3; possibly TRBD1 for D (6 bases). CDR3 length: 16 amino acids. Trimming removed 5 bases from V and 0 bases from J, with 14 bases in between. Germline-derived CDR1 and CDR2 are PRHDT and FYEKMQ (reference sequence). The CDR3 region is CASSARGGPSGNTIYF. CDR3 sequence (DNA): TGTGCCAGCAGCGCCCGGGGGGGCCCCTCTGGAAACACCATATATTTT.

This clone was observed a few times. The V and J genes are TRBV6-6 and TRBJ2-3, with 7 nucleotides matching TRBD1. Germline CDR1 and CDR2: MNHNY and SVGAGI (reference sequence). V was pared by 8 bases and J by 5 bases, with 10 bases of the junction left unmatched. The CDR3 has 14 residues. The DNA of the CDR3 is TGTGCCAGCGGGAGCCAGGGGGTAGTAGATACGCAGTATTTT. This encodes CASGSQGVVDTQYF.

V is TRBV6-6 and J is TRBJ1-1; 8 bases match TRBD1. Germline V CDR1 and CDR2: MNHNY, SVGAGI (reference sequence). The CDR3 covers 13 residues. V dropped 7 bases and J dropped 8; count of bases not matched to a gene: 9. CDR3 region: CASILSRDREAFF. The CDR3 nucleotides are TGTGCCAGCATTCTGAGCCGGGACAGGGAAGCTTTCTTT.

This chain uses TRBV4-3 with TRBJ2-7; D perhaps matches TRBD2 (7 bases). Germline V CDR1 and CDR2: LGHNA, YSLEER. This CDR3 contains 16 residues. Trimming stripped 3 bases from V and 2 bases from J, with 17 bases between. The CDR3 region has the DNA TGCGCCAGCAGCCAGTCCCTTGCGGGGGCTACCTACGAGCAGTACTTC. Translation gives CASSQSLAGATYEQYF.

The V and J genes are TRBV7-8 and TRBJ1-2; possible D gene TRBD1, 6 bases. V was trimmed by 4 bases and J by 7 bases, leaving 16 bases between them. Germline assignment: CDR1 SGHVS and CDR2 FQNEAQ. CDR3 size: 14 residues. The CDR3 DNA sequence: TGTGCCAGCAGCTCAATTTTTACAGGGAGTGGCTACACCTTC. Protein sequence: CASSSIFTGSGYTF.

The rearrangement joins TRBV7-2 to TRBJ1-1; D unclear. This CDR3 contains 11 residues. Germline lookup yields CDR1 SGHTA and CDR2 FQGNSA. V lost 2 bases and J 5 bases, leaving 3 bases between the germline ends. The CDR3 DNA is TGTGCCAGCAGCTTAATAACTGAAGCTTTCTTT. As protein: CASSLITEAFF.

This clone came up a few times. V gene TRBV5-5 combines with J gene TRBJ2-7; D not resolved. The CDR3 covers 14 residues. Trimming pared 0 bases from V and 6 bases from J, leaving 13 bases between. CDR1 and CDR2 (germline): SGHKS, YYEKEE (reference sequence). The CDR3 DNA reads TGTGCCAGCAGCTTGGCGAGCCAGGTCGGCGAGCAGTACTTC. Translating it yields CASSLASQVGEQYF.